This T cell receptor beta chain originates from a study of OX40 agonist ivuxolimab in advanced cancers. Study as a whole: Age averaged 60 years (range about 20 to 80), and about 86% were male. Treatment received earlier with anti-PD-1, anti-PD-L1 or anti-CTLA-4 agents was allowed, and 40% had some.

This CDR3 region has 17 residues. Germline V CDR1 and CDR2: GTSNPN, SVGIG (reference sequence). Trimming removed 0 bases from V and 4 bases from J, with 21 bases in between. Libraries were prepared by immunoSEQ multiplex PCR; TCRdb keeps only in-frame clonotypes and omits some of them. The table shows about 83,000 clones, with roughly 89% occurring only once. Exclusion of a patient followed from autoimmune disease history or systemic immunosuppression. With baseline, cycle 4 day 1, and cycle 7 day 1 as timepoints, blood was sampled. Specimen: CD4+ or CD8+ T cells sorted from blood, collected in a trial of the OX40 agonist ivuxolimab. This TCR was sampled from an adult with an advanced solid tumor such as melanoma, head and neck, liver or kidney cancer. V usage is TRBV30 and J usage is TRBJ1-2; D uncertain. CDR3 region: CAWSVPVEIHRPYGYTF. The DNA of the CDR3 is TGTGCCTGGAGTGTACCGGTGGAGATCCACCGACCCTATGGCTACACCTTC.